Described below is a single T cell receptor beta chain sequence and its context. Its antigen is not identified. Germline CDR1 is LNHDA and CDR2 is SQIVND (reference sequence). This CDR3 has 15 amino acids. V gave up 3 bases and J gave up 3 bases; unmatched junction bases: 7. Data came from immunoSEQ multiplex PCR; TCRdb stores just in-frame clones and leaves some out. The sample consists of roughly 170,000 clones, approximately 93% of them appearing once. This sample was taken from a study of T cell responses to AZD1222 COVID-19 vaccine. Study information: Second-dose intervals near 4 or 12 weeks were combined.

Whole-study results and caveats: Seropositivity was recorded at baseline in only six AZD1222 recipients. Increased Spike-specific TCR breadth and depth were observed after two AZD1222 doses. White British people made up most donors, females outnumbered males, and clonal diversity was possibly underestimated.

The sequence derives from an adult in good health. V usage is TRBV19 and J usage is TRBJ2-7; 8 positions agree with TRBD2. This specimen was peripheral blood, taken on day 0 of AZD1222 vaccination. DNA for the CDR3: TGTGCCAGTAGTATCCGGGAGGGGCGCCTCTACGAGCAGTACTTC. Protein: CASSIREGRLYEQYF.